This TCR beta chain was observed in a study of CD8 T cells in ankylosing spondylitis. Using its own MiXCR run on the 5' RACE reads, TCRdb lists one record per CDR3 protein. The sample consists of about 800,000 distinct CDR3 sequences, roughly 10% of them appearing once. Remarks on this clonotype: Its cognate antigen is unknown.

Germline lookup yields CDR1 SGHRS and CDR2 YFSETQ. V lost 0 bases to trimming and J lost 4 bases, with 15 bases between them. CDR3 length equals 16 residues. Study-wide results and limits: Ankylosing spondylitis blood appeared to carry a characteristic TCR beta motif of roughly 8 highly homologous variants.

Sequenced: blood, either unsorted or a sorted T cell fraction (not recorded which). V gene TRBV5-1 combines with J gene TRBJ2-3; D perhaps matches TRBD1 (6 bases). This clonotype originated in a male donor with ankylosing spondylitis. The CDR3 here is CASSLEQGQWSDTQYF. CDR3 in DNA: TGCGCCAGCAGCTTGGAACAGGGTCAGTGGTCAGATACGCAGTATTTT.